The 11 T cell receptor beta chains listed next were all sequenced from one sample in a study of blood T cell repertoires in COVID-19 (dated by TCRdb to 2020 to 2022). The library was obtained by the immunoSEQ multiplex PCR assay. The clones in this table, taken by TCRdb from immuneACCESS, are in-frame only. Not every clone is retained; where verified, under half of the shortfall comes from an unresolved V gene, and the cause of the rest is unknown. The sample table contains around 300,000 clones; only one count was recorded for about nine tenths of them. 2% to 3% of the sample lies in the top ten. The sample taken for sequencing was peripheral blood. Source of these receptors: a man between 18 and 29 years old with active or convalescent COVID-19.

The J gene is TRBJ2-5, the V gene TRBV7-3; TRBD2 matches at 11 bases. J lost 4 bases, V lost 2 bases, and 3 bases had no gene match. From germline, CDR1 is SGHTA and CDR2 FQGTGA. The CDR3 totals 15 residues. The CDR3 DNA sequence: TGTGCCAGCAGCTTATCCGGGACTAGCGGAGAGACCCAGTACTTC. Translation gives CASSLSGTSGETQYF.

The V call is TRBV11-2, the J call TRBJ2-7, with 10 nucleotides matching TRBD1. V was clipped by 5 bases and J by 5 bases; unmatched bases: 15. This CDR3 is 17 amino acids long. Per the germline V gene, CDR1 is SGHAT and CDR2 is FQNNGV. CDR3 in DNA: TGTGCCAGCAGCCCACGTAGGTTGACAGGGGGCAGCAACGAGCAGTACTTC. Encoded protein: CASSPRRLTGGSNEQYF.

This chain links TRBV27 with TRBJ2-1; 7 bases are a match to TRBD1. V was clipped by 6 bases and J by 3 bases; unmatched bases: 8. Looked up from germline, CDR1 is MNHEY and CDR2 is SMNVEV (reference sequence). The length of the CDR3 is 15 residues. CDR3: CASSAGTVLYNEQFF. The CDR3 DNA is TGTGCCAGCAGCGCCGGGACAGTGCTCTACAATGAGCAGTTCTTC.

This chain connects TRBV10-2 to TRBJ2-1; TRBD2 matches 7 bases. Germline V CDR1 and CDR2: WSHSY, SAAADI. This CDR3 is 16 amino acids long. The trim removed 0 bases at V and 3 bases at J, leaving 5 bases unmatched. CDR3 DNA sequence: TGCGCCAGCAGTGAGTCCACGGGAGGTATCTACAATGAGCAGTTCTTC. Protein: CASSESTGGIYNEQFF.

The chain uses TRBV4-1 and TRBJ2-3, with D possibly TRBD2 on 6 matching bases. Germline CDR1 reads MGHRA; CDR2 reads YSYEKL. CDR3 size: 14 residues. Trimming took 4 bases from V and 2 from J, leaving 10 bases between them. This CDR3 reads CASSLGLHTDTQYF. CDR3 in DNA: TGCGCCAGCAGCCTAGGACTACACACAGATACGCAGTATTTT.

V usage is TRBV10-3 and J usage is TRBJ1-5, with D perhaps TRBD1 (6 bases). The CDR3 runs to 13 residues. V was pared by 0 bases and J by 6 bases, with 6 bases between. Germline V gives CDR1 ENHRY, CDR2 SYGVKD. This chain's CDR3 is CAISESDSQPQHF. The CDR3, as DNA: TGTGCCATCAGTGAGTCGGACAGTCAGCCCCAGCATTTT.

V usage is TRBV5-1 and J usage is TRBJ2-3; D gene uncertain. Per the germline V gene, CDR1 is SGHRS and CDR2 is YFSETQ. Trimming left V 4 bases short and J 0 bases short, with 3 bases between. This CDR3 is built from 12 residues. This chain's CDR3 is CASSLSTDTQYF. CDR3 coding DNA: TGCGCCAGCAGCCTAAGCACAGATACGCAGTATTTT.

The CDR3 protein is CASSKIPRGGITNEKLFF. CDR3 nucleotide sequence: TGTGCCAGCAGCAAAATCCCCAGGGGAGGGATAACTAATGAAAAACTGTTTTTT. The gene calls are TRBV21-1 and TRBJ1-4. TRBV21-1 is a pseudogene segment. CDR3 length: 18 residues.

V gene TRBV7-8 combines with J gene TRBJ2-5, with D maybe TRBD1 (6 bases). V dropped 1 base and J dropped 5 bases, with 17 bases sitting between them. Germline lookup yields CDR1 SGHVS and CDR2 FQNEAQ. The CDR3 consists of 16 residues. The CDR3 DNA is TGTGCCAGCAGCTTAGACGACTCGGACAGCCCCGAGACCCAGTACTTC. It codes for CASSLDDSDSPETQYF.

This clone occurred once. The chain joins TRBV2 to TRBJ1-1; perhaps TRBD1 as D (6 bases). Trimming shortened V by 0 bases and J by 2 bases, and 19 bases separated the two germline ends. Germline loops: CDR1 SNHLY, CDR2 FYNNEI. There are 18 residues in the CDR3. CDR3 sequence: CASSEAREDRMRNTEAFF. The CDR3 DNA follows: TGTGCCAGCAGTGAAGCGCGAGAAGACAGGATGCGCAACACTGAAGCTTTCTTT.

The genes are TRBV28 and TRBJ1-2; possibly TRBD1 for D (5 bases). The V end lost 5 bases, the J end lost 1 base, and 14 bases lay between the germline ends. Germline values: CDR1 MDHEN, CDR2 SYDVKM. This CDR3 has 15 residues. This chain's CDR3 is CASSPAGGGNYGYTF. In DNA, the CDR3 is TGTGCCAGCAGTCCTGCAGGCGGGGGTAACTATGGCTACACCTTC.